This T cell receptor (beta chain) was captured by sequencing in a study of immune heterogeneity within non-small cell lung tumors (dated by TCRdb to 2016 to 2018). Regarding the study in general: By histology, the tumors included 10 non-squamous carcinomas, 4 squamous cell carcinomas and 1 tumor not otherwise specified. TCR repertoires were analyzed from some 60 tumor loci of some 15 patients, whereas transcriptome data were available for only approximately 41 loci from 12 to 13 patients. To look at intratumoral immune heterogeneity, the study ran whole-exome sequencing, RNA-seq and TCR beta repertoire sequencing on several spatially distinct regions taken from every NSCLC tumor. For mutant peptides 8 to 11 amino acids long, netMHCpan-3.0 predicted neoantigen binding to the HLA alleles of each patient. The research as a whole found: Local tumor mutational burden and local T-cell repertoire clonality had a statistically significant but moderate positive correlation (R 0.3 to 0.4). Within a patient, identical dominant CDR3B clonotypes were found to recur across loci, yet unique high-frequency clones were also harbored in different tumor locations. High-frequency TCR beta clonotypes were largely distinct between individual patients.

Genomic DNA was extracted from bulk tumor tissue and used as the TCR template, and approximately 620 ng gDNA was amplified per sample. During surgery, several biopsies were collected from each primary tumor and placed as far from one another as possible within the tumor mass. The study cohort was described as untreated, and patients were newly diagnosed NSCLC cases undergoing curative surgery. Donors were about 16 newly diagnosed non-small cell lung cancer patients undergoing surgery with curative intent. The resected tumor masses were reviewed by two independent pathologists. Only high-quality DNA and RNA samples were carried forward to sequencing. A multiplex PCR system amplified the TCR beta CDR3 region, with a first 10-cycle round using 32 V-gene forward and 13 J-gene reverse primers. The first PCR round was done with a QIAGEN Multiplex PCR Kit, and the primer sequences were filed in Chinese patent CN105087789A. In a second PCR round, Illumina universal primers were added with the Phusion High-Fidelity PCR Kit. Paired-end sequencing of TCR libraries was carried out on the Illumina HiSeq X Ten platform at a read length of 151 bp. The source study handled its data this way. Cutadapt was used to discard reads without multiplex PCR primers, PEAR merged the read pairs, and MiXCR with default settings called the CDR3 regions. Repertoire diversity used Shannon entropy, and clonality was computed as one minus Shannon entropy divided by ln of productive unique sequence count. Clonotypes present at frequencies of at least 0.5% were defined as dominant or high-frequency T-cell clones. TCRdb reprocessed the public reads (quality trimming at Q25 with fastp, clone calling with MiXCR) and kept in-frame beta chains. CDR3 protein duplicates are merged, each entry listing the most common genes and DNA. TCRdb assigned the V and J calls; the authors' analysis was not used. Here the sample has approximately 11,000 distinct CDR3 sequences; 15% to 20% occur a single time. Approximately 4% of the sample comes from the top ten.

CDR1 and CDR2, looked up from the germline V gene, are SGHDT and YYEEEE. V loses 4 bases of germline sequence and J loses 4 bases, and the interval between the two ends is 11 bases. Measured from the cysteine to the phenylalanine, the CDR3 is 13 residues long. Only the CDR3 part of the read is kept: 39 bases, read in frame from the first base. Comments on this clonotype: This clone's antigen is unknown. No much larger clone exists at a distance of one base, and base qualities are not known.

This receptor chain uses TRBV5-6 and TRBJ1-2, and possibly TRBD1, on 5 matching bases. Sequencing was performed on lung tumor tissue. The TCR was taken from a man between 60 and 75 years old with non-small cell lung cancer. The DNA reads as follows: TGTGCCAGCAGCCCGGGGACGGCCTATGGCTACACCTTC. The resulting protein is CASSPGTAYGYTF.